This entry lists 2 T cell receptor beta chains sequenced from one sample in a study of immune heterogeneity within non-small cell lung tumors. Template input, which was bulk tumor genomic DNA, totaled approximately 600 ng per sample. In surgery, several biopsies were collected from each primary tumor at widely spaced sites. Samples came from untreated patients having curative surgery for newly diagnosed non-small cell lung cancer. TCR beta CDR3 amplification used multiplex PCR with 32 V and 13 J primers. TCRdb recomputed calls from the multiplex PCR reads with MiXCR, one row per CDR3 protein. This table has approximately 31,000 distinct CDR3 sequences, more than 25% appearing once. Sequencing input: lung tumor tissue. The receptors shown here come from a man aged 40-55 years with non-small cell lung cancer.

This clonotype was found a few times. A read error may be the cause here, since a much bigger clone is one base away. The CDR3 does not end in the conserved phenylalanine or tryptophan, so this is likely a read error. The rearrangement uses TRBV7-9 and TRBJ2-1, with 14 bases aligning to TRBD2. The CDR3 runs 16 residues. The germline gives CDR1 SEHNR, CDR2 FQNEAQ (reference sequence). Losses at the gene ends were 5 bases for V and 9 bases for J; bases not matched to a gene: 9. The CDR3 DNA sequence: TGTGCCAGCAGCCAGGGACTAGCGGGAGTTCTCAGTGAGCAGTTCCTC. This translates into CASSQGLAGVLSEQFL.

By share, this clonotype ranks as medium-sized. The chain links TRBV24-1 to TRBJ1-2; no clear D gene. Trimming pared 1 base from V and 1 base from J, leaving 0 bases between. Germline V gives CDR1 KGHDR, CDR2 SFDVKD. This CDR3 spans 12 amino acids. CDR3: CATSDFNYGYTF. The CDR3, as DNA: TGTGCCACCAGTGATTTTAACTATGGCTACACCTTC.